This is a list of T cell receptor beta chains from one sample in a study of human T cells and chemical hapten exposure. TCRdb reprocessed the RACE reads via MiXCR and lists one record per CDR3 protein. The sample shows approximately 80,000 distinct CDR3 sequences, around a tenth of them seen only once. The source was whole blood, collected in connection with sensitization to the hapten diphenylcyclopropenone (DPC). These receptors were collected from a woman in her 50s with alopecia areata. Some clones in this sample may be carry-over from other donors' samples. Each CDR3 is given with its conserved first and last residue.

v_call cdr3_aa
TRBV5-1 CASSLEGSYEGYTF
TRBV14 CASSSDTSYEQYF
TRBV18 CASSPKGVSTDTQYF
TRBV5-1 CASSLPRAVWYQPQHF
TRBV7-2 CASSPQERRSGELFF
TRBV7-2 CASKRTDTQYF
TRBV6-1 CASSGGTTLSAFF
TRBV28 CASSTGTEKYF
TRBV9 CASSPKRTGIRQPQHF
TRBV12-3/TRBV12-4 CASSQTGTGTVGKLFF
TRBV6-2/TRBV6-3 CASSYSQTQYF
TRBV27 CASRGANYNEQFF
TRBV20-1 CSANSDSRGTEAFF
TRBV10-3 CAISKTGTYNEQFF
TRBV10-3 CAISEGTSSEKLFF
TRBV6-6 CASSAPDGGVETQYF
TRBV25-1 CASKAGGEDTQYF
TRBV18 CASPSPSGRPTGELFF
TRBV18 CASSHSSGRGLGNTEAFF
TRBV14 CASSQAIQGLGNSPLHF
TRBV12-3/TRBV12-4 CASNRRGTGHYNEQFF
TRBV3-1 CASSQEGSLGNQPQHF
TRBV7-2 CASSLGRWAGNEQFF